Below, one TCR beta chain is given with its context. TCRdb's copy holds only in-frame clones and misses some; the assay was immunoSEQ multiplex PCR. The sample contains tens of thousands of clones, roughly 92% of which appear only once. The sample comes from a study of cytomegalovirus exposure and HLA in healthy donors. Whole-study context: Later, an analysis reported that the 95 to 150 validation repertoires had used the same platform as the approximately 670 first-cohort repertoires.

Per germline, CDR1 MNHEY and CDR2 SMNVEV (reference sequence). This CDR3 has 16 residues. V gave up 7 bases and J gave up 5 bases; unmatched junction bases: 14. V gene TRBV27 combines with J gene TRBJ1-1, with 9 bases matching TRBD1. This sequence was found in a man between 18 and 29 years old in good health and CMV-seronegative. The sample taken for sequencing was PBMCs. The CDR3 region has the DNA TGTGCCAGCACCCCGGGACAGGGATTTTATGGTACTGAAGCTTTCTTT. Protein product: CASTPGQGFYGTEAFF.